What follows are 26 T cell receptor beta chains derived from one specimen sequenced in a study of CD8 T cells in ankylosing spondylitis. TCRdb used MiXCR to reprocess the 5' RACE reads, holding one entry per CDR3 protein. The data show some 71,000 distinct CDR3 sequences, approximately 5.3% seen once. Specimen: blood, either unsorted or a sorted T cell fraction (not recorded which). The source of these receptors is a male donor with ankylosing spondylitis or in good health (not recorded which).

This clonotype was detected ten times or more. The genes are TRBV5-1 and TRBJ2-7; TRBD2 aligns across 12 bases. V was clipped by 2 bases and J by 2 bases; unmatched bases: 5. This CDR3 has 16 residues. Germline values: CDR1 SGHRS, CDR2 YFSETQ. In DNA, the CDR3 is TGCGCCAGCAGCTTTCTACTAGCGGGGGGAACCTACGAGCAGTACTTC. Encoded protein: CASSFLLAGGTYEQYF.

This clonotype was found many times. The chain carries TRBV28 and TRBJ1-5, with D hard to call. Per the germline V gene, CDR1 is MDHEN and CDR2 is SYDVKM. The CDR3 has 13 residues. V lost 1 base and J lost 7, with 8 bases in between. DNA of the CDR3: TGTGCCAGCAGTTTATTGCAGGCGCAGCCCCAGCATTTT. The encoded protein is CASSLLQAQPQHF.

This clonotype was counted ten times or more. V and J are TRBV9 and TRBJ1-4, with TRBD1 matching over 7 bases. The CDR3 has 16 amino acids. The germline V gene encodes CDR1 SGDLS and CDR2 YYNGEE. After removal of 3 bases from V and 4 bases from J, the junction contained 9 bases not matched to a gene. CDR3 in DNA: TGTGCCAGCAGCGCTCAGGGGGGAGGGCATAATGAAAAACTGTTTTTT. This sequence encodes CASSAQGGGHNEKLFF.

This clonotype was detected ten times or more. CDR3 nucleotides: TGTGCCAGCGCCGCGGGACAGGGGGTCAATGAGCAGTTCTTC. Its protein product is CASAAGQGVNEQFF. The V gene is TRBV24-1, the J gene TRBJ2-1; 11 bases agree with TRBD1. Per the germline V gene, CDR1 is KGHDR and CDR2 is SFDVKD. This CDR3 is 14 amino acids long. V lost 11 bases, J lost 6 bases, and 8 bases stayed unmatched.

This clonotype was counted ten times or more. The chain has TRBV7-9 and TRBJ2-5; no reliable D call. The CDR3 is 14 amino acids. From germline, CDR1 is SEHNR and CDR2 FQNEAQ (reference sequence). V shed 2 bases and J shed 2 bases, with 9 bases lying between them. This chain's CDR3 is CASSLYAPQETQYF. For the CDR3, the DNA is TGTGCCAGCAGCTTATACGCTCCTCAAGAGACCCAGTACTTC. The entire variable domain, with the rest obtained from reference TRBV7-9 and TRBJ2-5, is as follows: DTGVSQNPRHKITKRGQNVTFRCDPISEHNRLYWYRQTLGQGPEFLTYFQNEAQLEKSRLLSDRFSAERPKGSFSTLEIQRTEQGDSAMYLCASSLYAPQETQYFGPGTRLLVL.

This clonotype was observed at least ten times. The chain recombines TRBV6-1 with TRBJ1-2; D gene uncertain. With 2 bases removed from V and 3 bases from J, the gap between germline ends came to 7 bases. Germline V lookup: CDR1 MNHNS, CDR2 SASEGT. The CDR3 totals 13 residues. CDR3: CASSENSYYGYTF. CDR3 coding DNA: TGTGCCAGCAGTGAAAACAGCTACTATGGCTACACCTTC.

This clonotype showed up many times. The rearrangement joins TRBV12-3 or TRBV12-4 to TRBJ2-3; D is perhaps TRBD2 (5 bases). The CDR3 is 16 amino acids. The germline V and J ends were trimmed by 5 bases and 4 bases, with 19 bases remaining between them. CDR3 amino acids: CASSVTLDWVADTQYF. For the CDR3, the DNA is TGTGCCAGCAGTGTAACTTTGGACTGGGTCGCAGATACGCAGTATTTT.

This clonotype came up many times. V is TRBV20-1 and J is TRBJ2-7; D is ambiguous. The CDR3 sequence is 15 residues long. Trimming stripped 2 bases from V and 0 bases from J, with 14 bases between. Germline CDR1 DFQATT, CDR2 SNEGSKA (reference sequence). As DNA, the CDR3 is TGCAGTGCTAGAAGAGAGCCGATAAACTCCTACGAGCAGTACTTC. It codes for CSARREPINSYEQYF.

There are a few counts of this clonotype. The genes are TRBV20-1 and TRBJ2-7; D may correspond to TRBD1 or TRBD2 (6 bases each). Germline V lookup: CDR1 DFQATT, CDR2 SNEGSKA (reference sequence). V was clipped by 4 bases and J by 5 bases, with 18 bases between them. The CDR3 spans 14 residues. The CDR3 here is CSAIGLRGVHEQYF. Written as DNA, the CDR3 is TGCAGTGCTATCGGGTTGAGGGGGGTCCACGAGCAGTACTTC.

There are many counts of this clonotype. The chain joins TRBV28 to TRBJ1-1; D possibly corresponds to TRBD1 (5 bases). The ends were cut back, 10 bases at V and 1 base at J, with 13 bases in the middle. This CDR3 is 13 amino acids long. In germline, CDR1 is MDHEN, CDR2 SYDVKM. DNA of the CDR3: TGTGCCACCGGGGGACCTTGGAACACTGAAGCTTTCTTT. Its translation: CATGGPWNTEAFF. The full variable domain, rest sourced from reference TRBV28 and TRBJ1-1, is DVKVTQSSRYLVKRTGEKVFLECVQDMDHENMFWYRQDPGLGLRLIYFSYDVKMKEKGDIPEGYSVSREKKERFSLILESASTNQTSMYLCATGGPWNTEAFFGQGTRLTVV.

Ten or more counts support this clonotype. The chain couples TRBV28 to TRBJ1-4; a possible D gene is TRBD1 (6 bases). The CDR3 contains 17 residues. CDR1 is MDHEN, CDR2 SYDVKM, per germline. Trimming cost V 6 bases and J 4 bases, with 21 bases left between them. CDR3 in amino acids: CASRLTEGDASNEKLFF. The DNA of the CDR3 is TGTGCCAGCAGACTGACAGAGGGGGACGCTAGTAATGAAAAACTGTTTTTT.

The table lists this clonotype with many counts. The chain combines TRBV29-1 with TRBJ2-1, with 10 nucleotides matching TRBD2. CDR3 length equals 13 residues. V trimming: 3 bases; J trimming: 8 bases; junction bases outside the gene matches: 4. Germline assignment: CDR1 SQVTM and CDR2 ANQGSEA. The CDR3 DNA reads as TGCAGCGTTGATGCTAGCGGGGGAGATGAGCAGTTCTTC. It specifies CSVDASGGDEQFF.

This clonotype was observed many times. The chain carries TRBV6-2 or TRBV6-3 and TRBJ2-3; TRBD1 or TRBD2 may be the D gene (5 bases each). CDR3 length equals 15 residues. Germline-derived CDR1 and CDR2 are MNHEY and SVGEGT. V lost 6 bases and J lost 2, with 15 bases in between. CDR3 sequence: CASSYNRGDTDTQYF. CDR3 sequence (DNA): TGTGCCAGCAGCTACAATAGGGGAGACACAGATACGCAGTATTTT.

This clonotype was counted many times. The genes are TRBV4-1 and TRBJ1-1; 9 bases are a match to TRBD1. The CDR3 runs 16 residues. Germline assignment: CDR1 MGHRA and CDR2 YSYEKL. J gave up 6 bases and V 1 base, and 9 bases lay outside the gene matches. The CDR3 DNA sequence: TGCGCCAGCAGCCAAGCCCCCGGGACAGGGTACGCTGAAGCTTTCTTT. It yields the protein CASSQAPGTGYAEAFF.

This clonotype was detected ten times or more. The chain recombines TRBV20-1 with TRBJ2-5; no clear D gene. The germline gives CDR1 DFQATT, CDR2 SNEGSKA (reference sequence). Trimming removed 0 bases from V and 2 bases from J, with 13 bases in between. The CDR3 has 15 amino acids. This chain's CDR3 is CSARDPIAWQETQYF. The CDR3 DNA is TGCAGTGCTAGAGATCCGATTGCATGGCAAGAGACCCAGTACTTC.

This clonotype appeared many times. The chain combines TRBV5-4 with TRBJ2-7; no definite D call. CDR1 is SGHNT and CDR2 is YYREEE in the germline V gene (reference sequence). Trimming cost V 4 bases and J 6 bases, with 17 bases left between them. The CDR3 covers 14 residues. The CDR3 nucleotides read TGTGCCAGCAGCCGGGTTGGGGAATCGGGCGAGCAGTACTTC. Translation gives CASSRVGESGEQYF.

This clonotype was picked up many times. The rearrangement joins TRBV3-1 to TRBJ2-3; TRBD2 aligns across 9 bases. Germline V CDR1 and CDR2: LGHDT, YNNKEL (reference sequence). This CDR3 has 15 residues. J gave up 1 base and V 4 bases, and 3 bases lay outside the gene matches. DNA for the CDR3: TGTGCCAGCAGCCTTTCTAGCGGGGGCACAGATACGCAGTATTTT. Protein: CASSLSSGGTDTQYF.

This clonotype came up many times. The chain recombines TRBV12-3 or TRBV12-4 with TRBJ2-2; a weak D match, TRBD1 (6 bases). This CDR3 spans 15 amino acids. V lost 4 bases to trimming and J lost 0 bases, with 9 bases between them. The CDR3 nucleotides read TGTGCCAGCAGTTCCGGGACAACGAACACCGGGGAGCTGTTTTTT. Its protein product is CASSSGTTNTGELFF.

A few counts support this clonotype. One end of the junction does not line up with germline, which may come from a read error. This chain uses TRBV20-1 with TRBJ2-3; 8 positions agree with TRBD1. This CDR3 is 16 amino acids long. Germline CDR1 DFQATT, CDR2 SNEGSKA (reference sequence). This CDR3 is CSARDRRTGSTDTQYF. The CDR3 DNA reads TGCAGTGCTAGAGATCGAAGGACAGGGTCCACAGATACACAGTATTTT.

This clonotype showed up many times. The V and J genes are TRBV6-6 and TRBJ1-2, with 7 positions matching TRBD1. J gave up 6 bases and V 5 bases, and 6 bases lay outside the gene matches. The germline CDR1 and CDR2 sequences are MNHNY and SVGAGI (reference sequence). This CDR3 comprises 13 residues. DNA of the CDR3: TGTGCCAGCAGTCGGGGCACAGGGGATGGCTACACCTTC. Translating gives CASSRGTGDGYTF.

This clonotype was detected ten times or more. The J gene is TRBJ1-1, the V gene TRBV13; TRBD1 matches 9 bases. The CDR3 has 15 residues. Trimming took 4 bases from V and 6 from J; bases not matched to a gene: 9. The V gene's germline CDR1 is PRHDT and CDR2 FYEKMQ (reference sequence). The CDR3 nucleotides read TGTGCCAGCAGCTCGTCTGACAGGGGGGTGGCTGAAGCTTTCTTT. Its protein product is CASSSSDRGVAEAFF.

This clonotype was picked up many times. The CDR3 DNA follows: TGTGCCAGCAGCCTCCAATCGGGGACACCCCTCCACTTT. Its translation is CASSLQSGTPLHF. The chain employs TRBV14 and TRBJ1-6; D is unresolved. The germline CDR1 and CDR2 sequences are SGHDN and FVKESK. The CDR3 contains 13 residues. With 4 bases removed from V and 11 bases from J, the gap between germline ends came to 12 bases.

There are many counts of this clonotype. The chain is built from TRBV12-3 or TRBV12-4 and TRBJ2-7, with TRBD1 matching over 7 bases. Trimming removed 6 bases from V and 3 bases from J; junction bases left unmatched: 5. The CDR3 has 13 residues. CDR3 DNA sequence: TGTGCCAGCAGAACTACAGGGGACTACGAGCAGTACTTC. Translation gives CASRTTGDYEQYF.

Many counts were recorded for this clonotype. The chain employs TRBV5-1 and TRBJ2-1, with unresolved D. The CDR3 is made up of 14 amino acids. Between the trimmed V and J ends, which lost 1 base and 6 bases, there was a span of 11 bases. Germline V gives CDR1 SGHRS, CDR2 YFSETQ. DNA of the CDR3: TGCGCCAGCAGCTTGAAGGTTAGCCCCAATGAGCAGTTCTTC. Translation: CASSLKVSPNEQFF.

This clonotype was counted many times. The chain carries TRBV4-1 and TRBJ1-1; 8 bases line up with TRBD1. V shed 3 bases, J shed 5 bases, and the junction held 5 bases outside the gene matches. Germline CDR1 is MGHRA and CDR2 is YSYEKL. The CDR3 runs to 14 residues. The CDR3 DNA reads as TGCGCCAGCAGCCAGGGAAGACAGGGGACTGAAGCTTTCTTT. It yields the protein CASSQGRQGTEAFF.

This clonotype was counted at least ten times. The rearrangement uses TRBV27 and TRBJ2-7, with 12 bases aligning to TRBD1. Germline V gene sequence: CDR1 MNHEY, CDR2 SMNVEV (reference sequence). The junction had 5 bases not matched to a gene; V was cut back by 4 bases and J by 4 bases. This CDR3 is 15 amino acids long. This chain's CDR3 is CASSYRDRGPYEQYF. CDR3 nucleotide sequence: TGTGCCAGCAGTTACCGGGACAGGGGGCCGTACGAGCAGTACTTC.